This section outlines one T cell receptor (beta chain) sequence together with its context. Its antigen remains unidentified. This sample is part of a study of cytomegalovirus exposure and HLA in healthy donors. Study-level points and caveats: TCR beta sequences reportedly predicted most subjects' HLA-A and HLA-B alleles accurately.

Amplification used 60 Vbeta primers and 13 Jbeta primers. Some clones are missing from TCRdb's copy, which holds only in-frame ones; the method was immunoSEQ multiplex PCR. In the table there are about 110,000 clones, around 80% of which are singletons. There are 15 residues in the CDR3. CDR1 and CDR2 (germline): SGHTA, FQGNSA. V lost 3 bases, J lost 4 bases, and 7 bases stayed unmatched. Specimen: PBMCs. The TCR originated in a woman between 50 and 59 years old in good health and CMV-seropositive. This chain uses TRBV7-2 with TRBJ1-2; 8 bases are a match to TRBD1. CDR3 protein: CASSFSSGGGYGYTF. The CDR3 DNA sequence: TGTGCCAGCAGCTTTTCGTCAGGGGGCGGCTATGGCTACACCTTC.